This passage covers 9 T cell receptor beta chains from one sample sequenced in a study of control samples from healthy donors and cancer patients. Clones were read by immunoSEQ multiplex PCR, and TCRdb kept only the in-frame ones, dropping some. This sample yields 390,000 or so clones, of which approximately 90% are seen a single time; 5.5% to 7.5% belongs to the top ten. Sequencing was performed on PBMCs. These receptors all come from a man aged 40-49 years with head and neck cancer.

The chain joins TRBV7-3 to TRBJ2-1; 8 nucleotides line up with TRBD2. The CDR3 covers 15 residues. Losses at the gene ends were 6 bases for V and 7 bases for J; bases not matched to a gene: 11. Germline CDR1 SGHTA, CDR2 FQGTGA. The CDR3 DNA reads as TGTGCCAGCAGGGAGTCGGGAGGGACGGGGAATGAGCAGTTCTTC. Amino acid sequence: CASRESGGTGNEQFF.

V gene TRBV28 combines with J gene TRBJ2-3; 10 bases align to TRBD1. The CDR3 extends over 15 amino acids. Germline V lookup: CDR1 MDHEN, CDR2 SYDVKM. Trimming removed 4 bases from V and 4 bases from J; junction bases left unmatched: 5. Here the CDR3 reads CASSSRDRGSDTQYF. The CDR3 DNA is TGTGCCAGCAGTTCCAGGGACAGGGGATCAGATACGCAGTATTTT.

This clone was observed a handful of times. V usage is TRBV28 and J usage is TRBJ2-1, with D maybe TRBD2 (6 bases). This CDR3 comprises 16 residues. Germline V gene lookup returns CDR1 MDHEN and CDR2 SYDVKM. V gave up 5 bases and J gave up 4 bases, with 18 bases separating them. CDR3 region: CASSAQSGSGYNEQFF. In nucleotides, the CDR3 is TGTGCCAGCAGTGCCCAGTCCGGGAGTGGGTACAATGAGCAGTTCTTC.

The chain carries TRBV5-4 and TRBJ2-3; a possible D gene is TRBD1 (6 bases). The germline CDR1 and CDR2 sequences are SGHNT and YYREEE (reference sequence). Trimming shortened V by 5 bases and J by 0 bases, and 13 bases separated the two germline ends. This CDR3 contains 15 residues. CDR3 DNA: TGTGCCAGCAGTTTACTTGGACAGAGCACAGATACGCAGTATTTT. Protein sequence: CASSLLGQSTDTQYF.

The V call is TRBV7-3, the J call TRBJ1-2, with TRBD1 matching over 9 bases. V lost 5 bases and J lost 6; bases outside the gene matches: 10. The CDR3 is 15 residues long. Germline V gene data show CDR1 as SGHTA and CDR2 as FQGTGA. The CDR3 nucleotides read TGTGCCAGCAGCCTACTGGGGGACAGGGCCCATGGCTACACCTTC. Protein product: CASSLLGDRAHGYTF.

The genes are TRBV12-3 or TRBV12-4 and TRBJ1-1; TRBD1 might be the D (5 bases). V lost 7 bases to trimming and J lost 2 bases, with 8 bases between them. The CDR3 runs to 12 residues. The CDR3 loop is CASTGENTEAFF. The CDR3 region has the DNA TGTGCCAGCACGGGGGAAAACACTGAAGCTTTCTTT.

This clone was seen ten or more times. The rearrangement uses TRBV11-2 and TRBJ2-7; possibly TRBD2 for D (6 bases). Per germline, CDR1 SGHAT and CDR2 FQNNGV. This CDR3 is built from 15 residues. V was trimmed by 5 bases and J by 3 bases, leaving 17 bases between them. CDR3 amino acids: CASSEGLGDRYEQYF. DNA for the CDR3: TGTGCCAGCAGCGAGGGACTTGGGGATCGCTACGAGCAGTACTTC.

V is TRBV7-9 and J is TRBJ1-4; TRBD1 matches at 8 bases. V lost 4 bases to trimming and J lost 4 bases; unmatched junction nucleotides: 17. CDR1 SEHNR and CDR2 FQNEAQ come from the germline V gene (reference sequence). The CDR3 spans 19 residues. CDR3 sequence: CASSSLRQGTGSGNEKLFF. In DNA form, the CDR3 reads TGTGCCAGCAGCTCGCTGAGACAGGGGACCGGGTCGGGTAATGAAAAACTGTTTTTT.

The chain employs TRBV5-6 and TRBJ2-7; TRBD2 aligns across 7 bases. J was trimmed by 3 bases and V by 3 bases; bases with no gene match: 6. Germline CDR1 reads SGHDT; CDR2 reads YYEEEE. This CDR3 contains 14 residues. The CDR3 bases are TGTGCCAGCAGCTGGGAGGGTGAAGTCTACGAGCAGTACTTC. The encoded protein is CASSWEGEVYEQYF. Combining the CDR3 with reference TRBV5-6 and TRBJ2-7 gives the whole variable domain DAGVTQSPTHLIKTRGQQVTLRCSPKSGHDTVSWYQQALGQGPQFIFQYYEEEERQRGNFPDRFSGHQFPNYSSELNVNALLLGDSALYLCASSWEGEVYEQYFGPGTRLTVT.